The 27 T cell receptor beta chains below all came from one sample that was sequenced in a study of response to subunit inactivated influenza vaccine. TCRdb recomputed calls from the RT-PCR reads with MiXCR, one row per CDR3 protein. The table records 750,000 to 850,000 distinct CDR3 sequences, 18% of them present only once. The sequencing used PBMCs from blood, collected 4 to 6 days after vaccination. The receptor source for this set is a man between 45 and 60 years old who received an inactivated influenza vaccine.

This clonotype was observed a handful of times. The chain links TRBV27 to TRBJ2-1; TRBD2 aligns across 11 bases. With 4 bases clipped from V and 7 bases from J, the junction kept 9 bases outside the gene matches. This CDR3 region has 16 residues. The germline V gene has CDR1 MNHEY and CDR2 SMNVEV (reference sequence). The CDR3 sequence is CASSSRGTSGMNEQFF. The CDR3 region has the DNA TGTGCCAGCAGTTCGCGGGGGACTAGCGGCATGAATGAGCAGTTCTTC.

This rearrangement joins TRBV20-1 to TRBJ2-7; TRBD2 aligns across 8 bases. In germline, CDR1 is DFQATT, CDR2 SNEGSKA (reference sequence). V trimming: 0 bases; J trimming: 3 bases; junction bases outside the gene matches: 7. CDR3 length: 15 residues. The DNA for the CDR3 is TGCAGTGCTAGAGATCTCGGGAGGGCCGTCTACGAGCAGTACTTC. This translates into CSARDLGRAVYEQYF.

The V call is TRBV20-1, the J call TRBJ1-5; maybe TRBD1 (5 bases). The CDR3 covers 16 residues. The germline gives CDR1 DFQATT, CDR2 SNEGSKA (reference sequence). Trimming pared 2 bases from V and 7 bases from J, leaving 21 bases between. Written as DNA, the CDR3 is TGCAGTGCTAGATCCCTAGACAGAACAACTCGCCAGCCCCAGCATTTT. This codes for CSARSLDRTTRQPQHF.

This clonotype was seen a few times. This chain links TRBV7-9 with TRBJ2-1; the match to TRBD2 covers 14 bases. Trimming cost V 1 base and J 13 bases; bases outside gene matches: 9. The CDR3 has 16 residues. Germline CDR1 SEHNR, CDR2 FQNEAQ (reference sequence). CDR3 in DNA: TGTGCCAGCAGCTTAGGTCCGGGACTAGCGGGAGAAGACCAGTTCTTC. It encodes CASSLGPGLAGEDQFF.

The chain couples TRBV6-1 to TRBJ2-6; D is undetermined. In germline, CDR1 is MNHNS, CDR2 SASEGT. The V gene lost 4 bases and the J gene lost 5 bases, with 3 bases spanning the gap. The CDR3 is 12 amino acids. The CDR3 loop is CASSAWANVLTF. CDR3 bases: TGTGCCAGCAGTGCATGGGCCAACGTCCTGACTTTC.

The CDR3: CASSPRVSLAGELFF. The CDR3 bases are TGTGCCAGCAGCCCCCGGGTCTCGTTGGCCGGGGAGCTGTTTTTT. V usage is TRBV5-5 and J usage is TRBJ2-2; D is undetermined. In germline, CDR1 is SGHKS, CDR2 YYEKEE (reference sequence). Trimming took 4 bases from V and 6 from J, leaving 16 bases between them. This CDR3 spans 15 amino acids.

Here the CDR3 DNA reads TGTGCCAGCAGTCCGTGGCGGGAGACGAATGAGCAGTTCTTC. Amino acids: CASSPWRETNEQFF. The chain couples TRBV12-3 or TRBV12-4 to TRBJ2-1; 7 bases match TRBD2. The junction had 8 bases not matched to a gene; V was cut back by 5 bases and J by 7 bases. The CDR3 has 14 residues.

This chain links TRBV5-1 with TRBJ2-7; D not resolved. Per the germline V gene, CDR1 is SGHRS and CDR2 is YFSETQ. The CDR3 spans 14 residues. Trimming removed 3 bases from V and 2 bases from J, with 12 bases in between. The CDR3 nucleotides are TGCGCCAGCAGCTCTGGGATACCTGCCTACGAGCAGTACTTC. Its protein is CASSSGIPAYEQYF.

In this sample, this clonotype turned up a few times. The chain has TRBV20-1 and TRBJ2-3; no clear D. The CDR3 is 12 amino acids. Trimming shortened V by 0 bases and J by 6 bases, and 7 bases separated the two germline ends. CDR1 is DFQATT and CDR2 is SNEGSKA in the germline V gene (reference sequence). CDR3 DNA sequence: TGCAGTGCTAGAGATGAGAAGGATACGCAGTATTTT. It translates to CSARDEKDTQYF.

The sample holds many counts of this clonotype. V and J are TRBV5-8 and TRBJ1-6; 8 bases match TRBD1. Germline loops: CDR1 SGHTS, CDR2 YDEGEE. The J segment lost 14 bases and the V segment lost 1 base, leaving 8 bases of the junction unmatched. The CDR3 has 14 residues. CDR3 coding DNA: TGTGCCAGCAGCTTGTTGCAGGGGGCGAAGGCCCTCCACTTT. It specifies CASSLLQGAKALHF.

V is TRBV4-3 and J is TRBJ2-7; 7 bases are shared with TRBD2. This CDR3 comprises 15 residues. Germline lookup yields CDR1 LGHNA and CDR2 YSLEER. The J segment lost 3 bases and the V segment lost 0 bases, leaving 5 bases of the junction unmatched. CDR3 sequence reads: CASSQDWLAVYEQYF. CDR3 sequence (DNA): TGCGCCAGCAGCCAAGACTGGCTAGCGGTCTACGAGCAGTACTTC.

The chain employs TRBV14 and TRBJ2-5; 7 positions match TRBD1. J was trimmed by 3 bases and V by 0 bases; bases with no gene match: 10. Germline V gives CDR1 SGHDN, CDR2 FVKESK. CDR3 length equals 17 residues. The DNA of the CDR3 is TGTGCCAGCAGCCAAGATTACCGTATACAGGGGAAAGAGACCCAGTACTTC. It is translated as CASSQDYRIQGKETQYF.

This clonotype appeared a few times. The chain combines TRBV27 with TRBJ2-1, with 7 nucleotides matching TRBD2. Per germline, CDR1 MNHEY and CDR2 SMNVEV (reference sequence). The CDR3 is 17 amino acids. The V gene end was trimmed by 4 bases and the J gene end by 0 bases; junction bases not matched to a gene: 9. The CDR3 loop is CASSSHSAGSSYNEQFF. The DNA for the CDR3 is TGTGCCAGCAGTTCACACTCAGCGGGGAGCTCCTACAATGAGCAGTTCTTC.

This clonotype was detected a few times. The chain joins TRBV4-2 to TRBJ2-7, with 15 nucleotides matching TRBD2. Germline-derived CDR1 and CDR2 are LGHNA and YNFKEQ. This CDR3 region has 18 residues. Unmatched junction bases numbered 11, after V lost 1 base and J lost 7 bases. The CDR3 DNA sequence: TGTGCCAGCAGCCAAGGTCTTAGGTCGGGACTAGCGGGAGGTGAGCAGTACTTC. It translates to CASSQGLRSGLAGGEQYF.

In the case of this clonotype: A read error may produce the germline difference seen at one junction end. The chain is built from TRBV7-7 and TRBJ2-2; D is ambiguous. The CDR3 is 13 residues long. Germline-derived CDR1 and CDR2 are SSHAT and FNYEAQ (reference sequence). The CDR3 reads CASSPEVTGELFF. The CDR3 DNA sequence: TGTGCTAGCAGCCCTGAGGTCACCGGGGAGCTGTTTTTT.

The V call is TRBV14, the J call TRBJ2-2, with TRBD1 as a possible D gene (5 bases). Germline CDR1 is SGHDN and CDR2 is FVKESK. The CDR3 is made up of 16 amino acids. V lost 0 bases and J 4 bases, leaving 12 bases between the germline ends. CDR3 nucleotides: TGTGCCAGCAGCCAAGATAAGGGGCGTTTCACCGGGGAGCTGTTTTTT. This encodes CASSQDKGRFTGELFF.

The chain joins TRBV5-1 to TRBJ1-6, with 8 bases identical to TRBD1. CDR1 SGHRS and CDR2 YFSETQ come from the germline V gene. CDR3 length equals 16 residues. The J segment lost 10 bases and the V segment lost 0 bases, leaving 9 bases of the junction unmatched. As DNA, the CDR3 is TGCGCCAGCAGCTTGGCGGTAGGACAGGGAGGCTCACCCCTCCACTTT. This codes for CASSLAVGQGGSPLHF.

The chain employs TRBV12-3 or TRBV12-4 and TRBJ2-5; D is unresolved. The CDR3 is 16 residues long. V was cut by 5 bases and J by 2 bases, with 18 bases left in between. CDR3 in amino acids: CASSVLKTLSQETQYF. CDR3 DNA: TGTGCCAGCAGTGTTCTCAAGACCCTTTCGCAAGAGACCCAGTACTTC.

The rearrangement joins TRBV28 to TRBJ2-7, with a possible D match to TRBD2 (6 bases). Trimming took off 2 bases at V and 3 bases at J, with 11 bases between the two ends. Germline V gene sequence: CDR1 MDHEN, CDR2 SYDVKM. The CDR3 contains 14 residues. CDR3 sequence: CASSLRGLNYEQYF. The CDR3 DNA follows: TGTGCCAGCAGTTTAAGAGGACTAAACTACGAGCAGTACTTC.

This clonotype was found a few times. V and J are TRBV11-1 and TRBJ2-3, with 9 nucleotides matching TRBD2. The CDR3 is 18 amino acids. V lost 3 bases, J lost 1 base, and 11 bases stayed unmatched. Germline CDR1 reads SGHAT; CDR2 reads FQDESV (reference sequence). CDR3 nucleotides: TGTGCCAGCAGCTTGGGGCGACTAGCGGCCCTAGGCACAGATACGCAGTATTTT. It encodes CASSLGRLAALGTDTQYF.

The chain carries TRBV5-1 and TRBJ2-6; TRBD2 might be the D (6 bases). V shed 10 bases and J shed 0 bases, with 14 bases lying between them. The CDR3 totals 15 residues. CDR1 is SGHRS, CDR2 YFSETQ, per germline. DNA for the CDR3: TGCGCCGCCAGGGACGGGAGCTCTGGGGCCAACGTCCTGACTTTC. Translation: CAARDGSSGANVLTF.

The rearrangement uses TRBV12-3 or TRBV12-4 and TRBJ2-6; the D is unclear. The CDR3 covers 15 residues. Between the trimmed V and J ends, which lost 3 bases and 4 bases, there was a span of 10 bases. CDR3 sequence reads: CASSFGVAGANVLTF. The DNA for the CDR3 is TGTGCCAGCAGTTTTGGGGTTGCGGGGGCCAACGTCCTGACTTTC.

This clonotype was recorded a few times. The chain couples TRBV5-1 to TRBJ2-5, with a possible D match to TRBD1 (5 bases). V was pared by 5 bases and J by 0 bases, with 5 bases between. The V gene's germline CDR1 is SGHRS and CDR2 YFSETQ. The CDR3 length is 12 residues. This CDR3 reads CASRDNQETQYF. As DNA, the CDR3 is TGCGCCAGCAGGGACAACCAAGAGACCCAGTACTTC.

In DNA form, the CDR3 reads TGTGCCAGCAGCCGAGTCGGGACAGGGGGAAACATTCAGTACTTC. This codes for CASSRVGTGGNIQYF. The V gene is TRBV3-1, the J gene TRBJ2-4, with 11 bases aligning to TRBD1. Germline loops: CDR1 LGHDT, CDR2 YNNKEL (reference sequence). This CDR3 is built from 15 residues. J gave up 6 bases and V 4 bases, and 5 bases lay outside the gene matches. Based on the CDR3 plus reference TRBV3-1 and TRBJ2-4, the full variable domain is DTAVSQTPKYLVTQMGNDKSIKCEQNLGHDTMYWYKQDSKKFLKIMFSYNNKELIINETVPNRFSPKSPDKAHLNLHINSLELGDSAVYFCASSRVGTGGNIQYFGAGTRLSVL.

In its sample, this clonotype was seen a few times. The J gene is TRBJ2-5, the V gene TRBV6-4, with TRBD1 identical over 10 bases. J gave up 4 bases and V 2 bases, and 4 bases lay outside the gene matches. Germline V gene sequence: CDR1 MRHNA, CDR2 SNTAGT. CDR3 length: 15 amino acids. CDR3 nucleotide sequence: TGTGCCAGCAGTGACCCGGACAGGGGGGGAGAGACCCAGTACTTC. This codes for CASSDPDRGGETQYF.

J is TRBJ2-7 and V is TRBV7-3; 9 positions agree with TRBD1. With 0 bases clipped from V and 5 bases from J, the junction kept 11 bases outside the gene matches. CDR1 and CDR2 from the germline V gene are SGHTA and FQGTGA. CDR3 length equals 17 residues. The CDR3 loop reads CASSLTGDREVPHEQYF. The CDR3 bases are TGTGCCAGCAGCTTAACGGGGGACAGGGAAGTCCCCCACGAGCAGTACTTC. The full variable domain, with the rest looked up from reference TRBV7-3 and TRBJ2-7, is GAGVSQTPSNKVTEKGKYVELRCDPISGHTALYWYRQSLGQGPEFLIYFQGTGAADDSGLPNDRFFAVRPEGSVSTLKIQRTERGDSAVYLCASSLTGDREVPHEQYFGPGTRLTVT.

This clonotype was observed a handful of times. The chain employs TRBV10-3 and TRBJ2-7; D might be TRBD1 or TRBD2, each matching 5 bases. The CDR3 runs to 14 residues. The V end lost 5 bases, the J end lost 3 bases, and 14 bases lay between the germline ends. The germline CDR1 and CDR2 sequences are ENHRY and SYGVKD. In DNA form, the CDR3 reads TGTGCCATCAGTTTACTGGGGGACGGCTACGAGCAGTACTTC. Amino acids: CAISLLGDGYEQYF.